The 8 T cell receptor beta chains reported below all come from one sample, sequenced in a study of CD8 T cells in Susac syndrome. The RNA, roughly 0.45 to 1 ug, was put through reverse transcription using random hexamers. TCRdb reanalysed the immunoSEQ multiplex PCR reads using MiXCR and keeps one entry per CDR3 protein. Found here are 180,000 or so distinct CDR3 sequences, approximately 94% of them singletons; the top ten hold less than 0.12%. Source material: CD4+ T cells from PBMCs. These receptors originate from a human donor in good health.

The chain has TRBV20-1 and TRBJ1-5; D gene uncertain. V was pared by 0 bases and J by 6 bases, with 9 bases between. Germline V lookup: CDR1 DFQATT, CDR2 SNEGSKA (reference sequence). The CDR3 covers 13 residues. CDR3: CSARDPRVQPQHF. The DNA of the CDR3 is TGCAGTGCTAGAGATCCGAGGGTTCAGCCCCAGCATTTT.

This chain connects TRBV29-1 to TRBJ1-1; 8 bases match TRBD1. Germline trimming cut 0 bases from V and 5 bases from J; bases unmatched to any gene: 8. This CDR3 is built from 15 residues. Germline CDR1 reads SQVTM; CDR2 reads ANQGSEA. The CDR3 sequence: CSVEDQEQGGTEAFF. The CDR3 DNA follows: TGCAGCGTTGAAGATCAGGAACAGGGGGGAACTGAAGCTTTCTTT. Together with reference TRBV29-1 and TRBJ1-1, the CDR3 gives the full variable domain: SAVISQKPSRDICQRGTSLTIQCQVDSQVTMMFWYRQQPGQSLTLIATANQGSEATYESGFVIDKFPISRPNLTFSTLTVSNMSPEDSSIYLCSVEDQEQGGTEAFFGQGTRLTVV.

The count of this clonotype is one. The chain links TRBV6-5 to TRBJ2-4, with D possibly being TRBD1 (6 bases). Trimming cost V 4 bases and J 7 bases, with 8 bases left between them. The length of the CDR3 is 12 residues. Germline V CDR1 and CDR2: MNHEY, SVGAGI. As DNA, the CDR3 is TGTGCCAGCAGTTGGGACAACAACATTCAGTACTTC. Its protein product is CASSWDNNIQYF.

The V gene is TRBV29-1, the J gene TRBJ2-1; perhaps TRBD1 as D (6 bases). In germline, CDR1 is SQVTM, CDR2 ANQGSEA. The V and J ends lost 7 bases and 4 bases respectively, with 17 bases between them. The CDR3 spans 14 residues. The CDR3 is CSGIDRPAYNEQFF. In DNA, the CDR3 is TGCAGCGGGATTGACAGGCCAGCTTACAATGAGCAGTTCTTC.

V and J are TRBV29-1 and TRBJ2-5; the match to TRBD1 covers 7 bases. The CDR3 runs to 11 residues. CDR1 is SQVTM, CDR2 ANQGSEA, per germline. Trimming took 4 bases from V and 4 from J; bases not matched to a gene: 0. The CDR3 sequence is CSVGTGETQYF. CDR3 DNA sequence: TGCAGCGTTGGGACAGGAGAGACCCAGTACTTC.

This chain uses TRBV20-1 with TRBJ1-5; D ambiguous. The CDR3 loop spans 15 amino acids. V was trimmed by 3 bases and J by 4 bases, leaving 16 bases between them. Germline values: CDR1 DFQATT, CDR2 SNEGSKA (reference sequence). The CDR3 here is CSASRPGSRNQPQHF. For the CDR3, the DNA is TGCAGTGCTAGTCGGCCAGGCTCCCGGAATCAGCCCCAGCATTTT.

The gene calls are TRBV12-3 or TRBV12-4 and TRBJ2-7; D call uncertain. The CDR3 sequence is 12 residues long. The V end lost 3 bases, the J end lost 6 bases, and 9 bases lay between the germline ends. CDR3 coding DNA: TGTGCCAGCAGTTTCTCCCGCGGCGAGCAGTACTTC. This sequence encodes CASSFSRGEQYF.

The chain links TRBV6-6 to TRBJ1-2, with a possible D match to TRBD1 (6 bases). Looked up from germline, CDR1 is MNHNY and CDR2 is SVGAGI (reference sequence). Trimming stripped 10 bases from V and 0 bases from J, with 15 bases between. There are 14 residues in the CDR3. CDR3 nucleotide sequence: TGTGCCACCCAAAACAGGGCCTCTAACTATGGCTACACCTTC. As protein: CATQNRASNYGYTF.